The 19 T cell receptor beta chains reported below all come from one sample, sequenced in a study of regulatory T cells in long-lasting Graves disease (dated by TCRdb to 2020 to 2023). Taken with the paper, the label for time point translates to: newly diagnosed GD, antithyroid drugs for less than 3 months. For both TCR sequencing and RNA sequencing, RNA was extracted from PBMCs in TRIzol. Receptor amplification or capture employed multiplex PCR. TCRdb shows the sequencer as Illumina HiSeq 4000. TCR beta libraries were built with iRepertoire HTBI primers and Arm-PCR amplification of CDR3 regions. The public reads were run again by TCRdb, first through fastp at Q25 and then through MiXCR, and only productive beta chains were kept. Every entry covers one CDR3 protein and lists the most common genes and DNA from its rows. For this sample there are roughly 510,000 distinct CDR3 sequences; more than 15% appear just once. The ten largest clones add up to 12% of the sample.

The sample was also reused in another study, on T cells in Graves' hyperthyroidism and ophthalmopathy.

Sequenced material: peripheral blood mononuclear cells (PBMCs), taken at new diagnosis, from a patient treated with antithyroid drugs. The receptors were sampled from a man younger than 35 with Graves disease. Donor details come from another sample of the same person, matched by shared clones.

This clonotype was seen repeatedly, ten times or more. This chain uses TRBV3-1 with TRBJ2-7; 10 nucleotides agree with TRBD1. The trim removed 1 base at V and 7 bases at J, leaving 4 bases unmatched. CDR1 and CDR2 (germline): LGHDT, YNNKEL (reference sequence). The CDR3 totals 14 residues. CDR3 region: CASSQGQGAGEQYF. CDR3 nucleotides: TGTGCCAGCAGCCAAGGACAGGGGGCTGGAGAGCAGTACTTC.

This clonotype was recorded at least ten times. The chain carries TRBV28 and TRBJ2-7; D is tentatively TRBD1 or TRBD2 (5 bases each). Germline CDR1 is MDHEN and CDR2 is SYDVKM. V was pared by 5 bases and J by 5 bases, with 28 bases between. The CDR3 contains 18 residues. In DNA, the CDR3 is TGTGCCAGCAGTCTACTTCGGGGCGGATCCGTGAGGGGCGACGAGCAGTACTTC. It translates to CASSLLRGGSVRGDEQYF. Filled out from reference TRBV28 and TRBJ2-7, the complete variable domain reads DVKVTQSSRYLVKRTGEKVFLECVQDMDHENMFWYRQDPGLGLRLIYFSYDVKMKEKGDIPEGYSVSREKKERFSLILESASTNQTSMYLCASSLLRGGSVRGDEQYFGPGTRLTVT.

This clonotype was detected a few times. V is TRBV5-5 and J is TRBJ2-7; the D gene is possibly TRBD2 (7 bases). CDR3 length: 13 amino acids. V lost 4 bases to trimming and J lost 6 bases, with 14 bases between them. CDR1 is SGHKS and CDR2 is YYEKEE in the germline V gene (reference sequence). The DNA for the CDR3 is TGTGCCAGCAGCCCTAGGGGGGGCTTCGAGCAGTACTTC. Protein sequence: CASSPRGGFEQYF.

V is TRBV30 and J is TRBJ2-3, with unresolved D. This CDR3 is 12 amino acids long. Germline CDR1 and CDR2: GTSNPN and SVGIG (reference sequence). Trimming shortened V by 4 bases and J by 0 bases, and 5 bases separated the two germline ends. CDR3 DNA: TGTGCCTGGACTAGTAGCACAGATACGCAGTATTTT. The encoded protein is CAWTSSTDTQYF.

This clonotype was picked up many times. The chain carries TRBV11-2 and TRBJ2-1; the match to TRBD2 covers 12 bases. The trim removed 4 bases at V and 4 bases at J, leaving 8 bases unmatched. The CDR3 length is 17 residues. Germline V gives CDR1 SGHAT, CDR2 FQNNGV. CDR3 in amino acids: CASSSPLAGGPYNEQFF. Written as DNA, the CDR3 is TGTGCCAGCAGCTCCCCACTAGCGGGAGGCCCGTACAATGAGCAGTTCTTC.

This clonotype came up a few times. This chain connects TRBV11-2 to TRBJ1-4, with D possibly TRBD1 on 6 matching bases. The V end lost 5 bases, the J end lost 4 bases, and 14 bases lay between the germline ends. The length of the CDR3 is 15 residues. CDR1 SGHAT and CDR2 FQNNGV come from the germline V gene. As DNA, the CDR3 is TGTGCCAGCAGCCACCACCTGGACAGTAATGAAAAACTGTTTTTT. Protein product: CASSHHLDSNEKLFF. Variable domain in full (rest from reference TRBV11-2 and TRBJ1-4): EAGVAQSPRYKIIEKRQSVAFWCNPISGHATLYWYQQILGQGPKLLIQFQNNGVVDDSQLPKDRFSAERLKGVDSTLKIQPAKLEDSAVYLCASSHHLDSNEKLFFGSGTQLSVL.

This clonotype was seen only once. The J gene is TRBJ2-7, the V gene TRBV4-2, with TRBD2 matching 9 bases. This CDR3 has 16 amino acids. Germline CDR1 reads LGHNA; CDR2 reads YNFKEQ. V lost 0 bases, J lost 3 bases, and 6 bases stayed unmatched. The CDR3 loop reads CASSQDRASGVYEQYF. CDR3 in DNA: TGTGCCAGCAGCCAAGATCGCGCTAGCGGGGTCTACGAGCAGTACTTC.

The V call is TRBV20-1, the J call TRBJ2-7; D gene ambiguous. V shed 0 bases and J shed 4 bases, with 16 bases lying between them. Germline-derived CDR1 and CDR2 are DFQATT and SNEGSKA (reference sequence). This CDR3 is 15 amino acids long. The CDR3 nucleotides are TGCAGTGCTAGAGATTCGAGAGTGGAAATGTACGAGCAGTACTTC. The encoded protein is CSARDSRVEMYEQYF.

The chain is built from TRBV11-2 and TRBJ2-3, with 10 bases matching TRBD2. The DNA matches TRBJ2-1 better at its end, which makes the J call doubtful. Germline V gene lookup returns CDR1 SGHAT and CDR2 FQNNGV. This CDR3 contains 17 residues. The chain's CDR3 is CASSSLPGLAVHDEQFF. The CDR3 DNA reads TGTGCCAGCAGCTCTCTCCCCGGACTAGCGGTACACGATGAGCAGTTCTTC.

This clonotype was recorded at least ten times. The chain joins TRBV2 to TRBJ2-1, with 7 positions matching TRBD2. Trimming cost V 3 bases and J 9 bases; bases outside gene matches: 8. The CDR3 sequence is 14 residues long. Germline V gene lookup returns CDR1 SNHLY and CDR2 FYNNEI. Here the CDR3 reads CASSEGGSGAEQFF. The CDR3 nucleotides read TGTGCCAGCAGTGAGGGCGGGAGTGGCGCTGAGCAGTTCTTC.

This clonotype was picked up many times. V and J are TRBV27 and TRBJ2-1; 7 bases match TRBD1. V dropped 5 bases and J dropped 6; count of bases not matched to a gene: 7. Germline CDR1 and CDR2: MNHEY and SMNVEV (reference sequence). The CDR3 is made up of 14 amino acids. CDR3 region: CASSIRQGGNEQFF. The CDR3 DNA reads TGTGCCAGCAGTATAAGACAGGGCGGCAATGAGCAGTTCTTC.

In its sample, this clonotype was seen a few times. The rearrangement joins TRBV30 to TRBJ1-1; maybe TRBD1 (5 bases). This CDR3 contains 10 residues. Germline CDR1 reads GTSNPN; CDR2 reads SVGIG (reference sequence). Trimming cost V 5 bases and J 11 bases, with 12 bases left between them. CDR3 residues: CAWGTGGAFF. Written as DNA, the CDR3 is TGTGCCTGGGGGACGGGCGGGGCTTTCTTT. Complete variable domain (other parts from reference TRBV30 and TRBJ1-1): SQTIHQWPATLVQPVGSPLSLECTVEGTSNPNLYWYRQAAGRGLQLLFYSVGIGQISSEVPQNLSASRPQDRQFILSSKKLLLSDSGFYLCAWGTGGAFFGQGTRLTVV.

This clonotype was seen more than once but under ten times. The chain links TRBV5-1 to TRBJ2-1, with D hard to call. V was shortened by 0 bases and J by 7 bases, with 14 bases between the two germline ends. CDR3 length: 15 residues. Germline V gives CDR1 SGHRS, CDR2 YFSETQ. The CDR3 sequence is CASSLASGILNEQFF. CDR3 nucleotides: TGCGCCAGCAGCTTGGCTTCTGGAATTTTGAATGAGCAGTTCTTC.

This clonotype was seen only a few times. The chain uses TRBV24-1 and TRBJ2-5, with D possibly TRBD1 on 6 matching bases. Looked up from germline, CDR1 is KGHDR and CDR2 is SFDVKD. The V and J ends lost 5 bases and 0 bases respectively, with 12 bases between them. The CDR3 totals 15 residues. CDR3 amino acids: CATSATGPYQETQYF. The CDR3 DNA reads TGTGCCACCAGTGCGACAGGCCCGTACCAAGAGACCCAGTACTTC.

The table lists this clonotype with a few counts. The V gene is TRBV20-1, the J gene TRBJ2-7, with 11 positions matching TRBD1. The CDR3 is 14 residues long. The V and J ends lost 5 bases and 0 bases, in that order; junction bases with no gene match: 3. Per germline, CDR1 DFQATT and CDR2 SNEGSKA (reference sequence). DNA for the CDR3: TGCAGTGCTTGGGACAGGGGGATCTCCTACGAGCAGTACTTC. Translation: CSAWDRGISYEQYF.

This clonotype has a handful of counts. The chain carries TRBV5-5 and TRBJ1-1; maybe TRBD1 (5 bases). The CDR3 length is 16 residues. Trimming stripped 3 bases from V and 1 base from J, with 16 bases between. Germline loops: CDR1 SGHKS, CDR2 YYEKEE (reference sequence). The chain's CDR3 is CASSYWMQGTNTEAFF. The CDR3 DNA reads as TGTGCCAGCAGCTATTGGATGCAGGGTACGAACACTGAAGCTTTCTTT.

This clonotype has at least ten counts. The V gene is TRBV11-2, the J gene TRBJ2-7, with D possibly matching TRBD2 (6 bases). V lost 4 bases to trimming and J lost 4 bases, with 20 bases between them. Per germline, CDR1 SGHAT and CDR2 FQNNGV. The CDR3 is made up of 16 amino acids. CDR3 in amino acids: CASSSNGGLKDYEQYF. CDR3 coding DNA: TGTGCCAGCAGCTCGAATGGCGGACTAAAAGATTACGAGCAGTACTTC.

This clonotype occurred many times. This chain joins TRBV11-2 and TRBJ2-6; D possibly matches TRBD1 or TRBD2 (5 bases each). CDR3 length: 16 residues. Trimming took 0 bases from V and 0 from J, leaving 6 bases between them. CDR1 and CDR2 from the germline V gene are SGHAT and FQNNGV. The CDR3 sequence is CASSLEGTSGANVLTF. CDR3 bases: TGTGCCAGCAGCTTAGAGGGGACCTCTGGGGCCAACGTCCTGACTTTC.

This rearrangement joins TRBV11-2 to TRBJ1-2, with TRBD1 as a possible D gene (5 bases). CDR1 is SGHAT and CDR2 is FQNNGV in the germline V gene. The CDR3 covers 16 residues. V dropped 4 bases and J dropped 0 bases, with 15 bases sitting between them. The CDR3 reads CASSSRGVSPNYGYTF. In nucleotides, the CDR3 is TGTGCCAGCAGCTCTCGGGGCGTTAGTCCTAACTATGGCTACACCTTC.